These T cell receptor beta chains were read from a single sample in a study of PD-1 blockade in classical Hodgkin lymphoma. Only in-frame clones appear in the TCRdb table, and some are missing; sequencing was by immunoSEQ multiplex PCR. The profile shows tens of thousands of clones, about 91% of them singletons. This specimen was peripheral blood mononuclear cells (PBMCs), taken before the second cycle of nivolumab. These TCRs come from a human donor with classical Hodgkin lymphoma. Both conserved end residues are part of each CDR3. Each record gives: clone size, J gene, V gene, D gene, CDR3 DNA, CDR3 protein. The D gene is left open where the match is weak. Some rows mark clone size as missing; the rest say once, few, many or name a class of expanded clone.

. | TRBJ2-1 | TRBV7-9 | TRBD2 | TGTGCCAGCAGCTTAGTCCTAGCGGTCAATGAGCAGTTCTTC | CASSLVLAVNEQFF
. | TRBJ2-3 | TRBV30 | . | TGTGCCTGGAGTCATAGCGGAACTAGCACAGATACGCAGTATTTT | CAWSHSGTSTDTQYF
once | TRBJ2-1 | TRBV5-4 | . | TGTGCCAGCAGCCTGGAGGGGGCCGTCGCCCCCGAGCAGTTCTTC | CASSLEGAVAPEQFF
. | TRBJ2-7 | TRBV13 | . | TGTGCCAGCAGCCTAAGCTCCTACGAGCAGTACTTC | CASSLSSYEQYF
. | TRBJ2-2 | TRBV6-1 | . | TGTGCCAGCACCGGACAAAACACCGGGGAGCTGTTTTTT | CASTGQNTGELFF
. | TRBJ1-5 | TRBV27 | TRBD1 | TGTGCCAGCAGTTCCTCGGGGACAGGGGGTCAGCCCCAGCATTTT | CASSSSGTGGQPQHF
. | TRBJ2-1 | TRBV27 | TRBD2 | TGTGCCAGCAGTAGGCGGGAGGCCAGGTCTAAGAATGAGCAGTTCTTC | CASSRREARSKNEQFF
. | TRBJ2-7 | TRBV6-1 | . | TGTGCCAGCAGTGGGAGTAGGGCAGGGTCGTTTCTCTACTACGAGCAGTACTTC | CASSGSRAGSFLYYEQYF
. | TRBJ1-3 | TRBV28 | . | TGTGCCAGCCAACAGGGTGGTGGAAACACCATATATTTT | CASQQGGGNTIYF
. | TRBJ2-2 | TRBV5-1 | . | TGCGCCAGCAGCGCGACCCAGGGACGGAACACCGGGGAGCTGTTTTTT | CASSATQGRNTGELFF
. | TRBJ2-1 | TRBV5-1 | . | TGCGCCAGCAGCGGTGGCGGGGCGGTACAGGGTGAGCAGTTCTTC | CASSGGGAVQGEQFF
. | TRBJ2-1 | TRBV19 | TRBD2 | TGTGCCAGTAGTATAGGACTAGCGGGATACAATGAGCAGTTCTTC | CASSIGLAGYNEQFF
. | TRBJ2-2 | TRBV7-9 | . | TGTGCCAGCATACTCGGGGGAAGCACCGGGGAGCTGTTTTTT | CASILGGSTGELFF
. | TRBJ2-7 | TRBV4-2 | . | TGTGCCAGCAGCTCCCCGACCGGCCAGGCCTACGAGCAGTACTTC | CASSSPTGQAYEQYF
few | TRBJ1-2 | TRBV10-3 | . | TGTGCCATCAGTGACGGGGGGGCACGAGGCTACACCTTC | CAISDGGARGYTF
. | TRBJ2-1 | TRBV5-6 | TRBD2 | TGTGCCAGCAGCCGCAGTACTAGCGGGTTATACAATGAGCAGTTCTTC | CASSRSTSGLYNEQFF
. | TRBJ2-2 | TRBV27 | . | TGTGCCAGCAGGATTGGGACTTCCACCGGGGAGCTGTTTTTT | CASRIGTSTGELFF